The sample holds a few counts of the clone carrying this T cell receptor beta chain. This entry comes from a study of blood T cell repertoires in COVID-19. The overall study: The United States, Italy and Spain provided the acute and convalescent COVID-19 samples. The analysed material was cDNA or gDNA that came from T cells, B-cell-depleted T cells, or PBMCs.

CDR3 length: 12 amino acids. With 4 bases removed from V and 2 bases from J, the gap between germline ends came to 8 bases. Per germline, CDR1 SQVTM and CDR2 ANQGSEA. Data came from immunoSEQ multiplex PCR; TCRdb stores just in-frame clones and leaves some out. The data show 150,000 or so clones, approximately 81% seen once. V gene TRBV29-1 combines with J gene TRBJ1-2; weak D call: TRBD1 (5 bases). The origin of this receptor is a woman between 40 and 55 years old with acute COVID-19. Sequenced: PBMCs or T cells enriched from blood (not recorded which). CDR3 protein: CSVAAGNYGYTF. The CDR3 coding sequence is TGCAGCGTTGCAGCAGGGAACTATGGCTACACCTTC. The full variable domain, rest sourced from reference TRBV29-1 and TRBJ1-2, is SAVISQKPSRDICQRGTSLTIQCQVDSQVTMMFWYRQQPGQSLTLIATANQGSEATYESGFVIDKFPISRPNLTFSTLTVSNMSPEDSSIYLCSVAAGNYGYTFGSGTRLTVV.